This TCR beta chain appears in the sequencing data of a study of radiation and T cells in renal cell carcinoma. Study-wide context: Nephrectomy followed 15 Gy stereotactic body radiation by 4 weeks. Study-wide points: Top tumor clonotypes rose in blood 2 weeks post-radiation, then contracted.

As to time point: baseline pretreatment blood. Stated treatment: 15 Gy SBRT to primary tumor, nephrectomy 4 weeks later. Clear cell pathology was present in this patient's renal cell carcinoma. Repertoires were generated with immunoSEQ multiplex PCR, while TCRdb's copy carries only in-frame clones and drops some. The data hold about 130,000 clones, with about four fifths observed a single time. Note on this clone: Its antigen remains unknown.

The clonotype was recovered from a woman in her sixties or seventies with renal cell carcinoma. Sequencing was performed on blood, taken from a patient whose treatment included radiotherapy and nephrectomy.

Here the CDR3 DNA reads TGTGCCAGCAGCAGGCCAGAGTTGAACACTGAAGCTTTCTTT. Its translation: CASSRPELNTEAFF. The rearrangement links TRBV28 to TRBJ1-1, with D unresolved. Looked up from germline, CDR1 is MDHEN and CDR2 is SYDVKM. The V and J ends lost 6 bases and 0 bases respectively, with 11 bases between them. The CDR3 has 14 amino acids.